These 5 T cell receptor beta chains originate from one sample sequenced in a study of blood T cell repertoires in COVID-19. Profiling relied on immunoSEQ multiplex PCR, and the TCRdb table lists in-frame clones only, not all of them. The sample consists of some 190,000 clones, 86% of them appearing once. Sequences were obtained from PBMCs or T cells enriched from blood (not recorded which). These receptors were collected from a woman in her forties in a cohort exposed to, infected with or recovered from COVID-19 (not recorded which).

The chain employs TRBV5-1 and TRBJ2-1, with TRBD2 matching over 10 bases. Germline V gene sequence: CDR1 SGHRS, CDR2 YFSETQ. With 0 bases clipped from V and 1 base from J, the junction kept 13 bases outside the gene matches. This CDR3 region has 20 residues. The CDR3 region has the DNA TGCGCCAGCAGCTTGGGGCAAACTAGCGGGGTTCCTCGTTCCTACAATGAGCAGTTCTTC. Translated, it gives CASSLGQTSGVPRSYNEQFF.

This clone has only a few counts. The chain combines TRBV4-1 with TRBJ2-7; 13 positions agree with TRBD2. The CDR3 is 17 amino acids. Germline loops: CDR1 MGHRA, CDR2 YSYEKL. Trimming cost V 1 base and J 5 bases; bases outside gene matches: 8. CDR3 in amino acids: CASSQVSRLAGGHEQYF. The CDR3, as DNA: TGCGCCAGCAGCCAAGTTTCGCGACTAGCGGGAGGCCACGAGCAGTACTTC.

This chain connects TRBV10-3 to TRBJ2-7; 7 nucleotides agree with TRBD1. With 2 bases clipped from V and 5 bases from J, the junction kept 9 bases outside the gene matches. The CDR3 covers 15 residues. Germline V CDR1 and CDR2: ENHRY, SYGVKD. This chain's CDR3 is CAISEVRQGSHEQYF. For the CDR3, the DNA is TGTGCCATCAGTGAGGTGCGACAGGGTTCCCACGAGCAGTACTTC.

The chain has TRBV6-5 and TRBJ1-5; 9 bases line up with TRBD1. This CDR3 spans 15 amino acids. V was pared by 2 bases and J by 6 bases, with 5 bases of the junction left unmatched. Germline CDR1 reads MNHEY; CDR2 reads SVGAGI. Here the CDR3 DNA reads TGTGCCAGCAGTTACCCTGGGACAGGGAGTCAGCCCCAGCATTTT. Residues: CASSYPGTGSQPQHF.

The V call is TRBV10-3, the J call TRBJ2-1, with 9 bases that match TRBD1. With 3 bases clipped from V and 5 bases from J, the junction kept 2 bases outside the gene matches. The germline gives CDR1 ENHRY, CDR2 SYGVKD. This CDR3 is built from 14 residues. CDR3 loop: CAISDRDRDNEQFF. As DNA, the CDR3 is TGTGCCATCAGTGATAGGGACAGGGACAATGAGCAGTTCTTC.